These T cell receptor beta chains were read from a single sample in a study of patients with pleural tuberculosis. From the reads, TCRdb called clonotypes with MiXCR, one entry per CDR3 protein. The table has approximately 53,000 distinct CDR3 sequences, about 6.8% seen once; the top ten hold about 17%. Receptors originate from a human donor with pleural tuberculosis. Both conserved end residues are part of each CDR3. The order of the fields is D gene, clone size, V gene, J gene, CDR3 protein, CDR3 DNA. A D gene is named only where the DNA matches it firmly. Size is stated as once, few or many counts, or a class when the clone is expanded.

TRBD1	few	TRBV10-3	TRBJ1-6	CAISDTGGLNSPLHF	TGTGCCATCAGTGACACAGGGGGGCTTAATTCACCCCTCCACTTT
-	many	TRBV11-2	TRBJ1-2	CASSLVPQGGYTF	TGTGCCAGCAGCTTAGTCCCCCAGGGGGGCTACACCTTC
-	many	TRBV6-1	TRBJ2-5	CASSVTRLETQYF	TGTGCCAGCAGTGTTACTAGGTTGGAGACCCAGTACTTC
TRBD1	many	TRBV6-2/TRBV6-3	TRBJ2-4	CASSLTGGNIQYF	TGTGCCAGCAGTCTGACAGGGGGAAACATTCAGTACTTC
-	many	TRBV24-1	TRBJ2-1	CATSAWSRQNEQFF	TGTGCCACCAGTGCTTGGAGCAGGCAGAATGAGCAGTTCTTC
-	many	TRBV12-3/TRBV12-4	TRBJ1-1	CASSFGPPDPFF	TGTGCCAGCAGTTTTGGACCCCCGGACCCTTTCTTT
-	many	TRBV20-1	TRBJ2-7	CSLRPYEQYF	TGCAGTTTGAGACCCTACGAGCAGTACTTC
-	many	TRBV6-2/TRBV6-3	TRBJ2-1	CASSYSGVSEQFF	TGTGCCAGCAGTTACTCTGGCGTCAGTGAGCAGTTCTTC
TRBD1	many	TRBV6-1	TRBJ2-1	CASSDRGNEQFF	TGTGCCAGCTCGGACAGGGGGAATGAGCAGTTCTTC
TRBD1	many	TRBV6-2/TRBV6-3	TRBJ2-7	CASSYGTGGDYEQYF	TGTGCCAGCAGTTACGGGACAGGGGGAGACTACGAGCAGTACTTC
TRBD2	many	TRBV20-1	TRBJ2-7	CSARDRSGRAVNEQYF	TGCAGTGCTAGAGATAGGAGCGGGAGGGCCGTCAACGAGCAGTACTTC
-	many	TRBV12-5	TRBJ1-3	CASAEGGGNTIYF	TGTGCTAGCGCTGAGGGTGGTGGAAACACCATATATTTT
-	few	TRBV11-2	TRBJ2-3	CASSSSDRPDTQYF	TGTGCCAGCAGCTCCTCCGACAGGCCAGATACGCAGTATTTT
-	many	TRBV6-5	TRBJ2-3	CASSYASTDTQYF	TGTGCCAGCAGTTACGCTAGCACAGATACGCAGTATTTT
-	many	TRBV11-1	TRBJ2-1	CASSPPLYNEQFF	TGTGCCAGCAGCCCTCCCCTGTACAATGAGCAGTTCTTC
-	many	TRBV2	TRBJ1-5	CASTYDRMHQPQHF	TGTGCCAGCACCTATGACAGGATGCATCAGCCCCAGCATTTT
-	many	TRBV19	TRBJ1-1	CASRMRSEAFF	TGTGCCAGTAGGATGAGATCTGAAGCTTTCTTT
TRBD2	many	TRBV20-1	TRBJ2-3	CSAGTSGTDTQYF	TGCAGTGCTGGGACTAGCGGCACAGATACGCAGTATTTT
TRBD1	many	TRBV3-1	TRBJ2-3	CASSPYRGMSTDTQYF	TGTGCCAGCAGCCCCTACAGGGGAATGAGCACAGATACGCAGTATTTT
-	many	TRBV28	TRBJ1-2	CASSLDPTNYGYTF	TGTGCCAGCAGTTTGGATCCCACTAACTATGGCTACACCTTC
-	many	TRBV21-1	TRBJ2-3	CASRSTSGKATDTQYF	TGTGCCAGCAGGTCGACTAGCGGGAAGGCTACAGATACGCAGTATTTT
TRBD1	few	TRBV29-1	TRBJ2-7	CSVGQGGYEQYF	TGCAGCGTTGGACAGGGCGGGTACGAGCAGTACTTC